This T cell receptor (beta chain) originates from a study of beta chain features in type 1 diabetes (dated by TCRdb to 2016 to 2019). Notes on the research overall: No differences in mean age, gender distribution, total cell number or subset yield were found between patients and healthy donors. A total of just under 110,000,000 sorted cells were examined across all samples, and RNA yield correlated strongly with the number of cells per subset. In the study, TCRB repertoires of sorted circulating CD4+ T cell subsets from recently diagnosed type 1 diabetes patients were compared with those of matched healthy donors. Whereas all 30 or so donors provided naive and central memory subsets, regulatory and stem cell-like memory subsets were isolated from just 8 patients and about 8 healthy donors. Results and caveats for the whole study, not just this receptor: Fewer insertions and more nucleotide deletions at VDJ recombination sites were observed in patients with type 1 diabetes, implying thymic rearrangement abnormalities. Shorter templates might be favored by PCR, yet because patient and control samples were amplified and corrected together, any such skew would affect both groups equally. Naive, central memory and regulatory TCRB repertoires appeared more similar among patients than among healthy donors. Sequencing cDNA rather than genomic DNA could over-represent highly expressing activated cells, although activation and CD3 levels did not differ between groups. HLA sub-analyses involved small numbers of individuals, so any influence of HLA type on TCRB rearrangement remained unresolved. A moderate but significant shortening of TCRB CDR3 length was observed in type 1 diabetes patients in all four CD4+ subsets.

The entire isolated RNA was reverse transcribed using the High Capacity cDNA Reverse Transcription Kit, and thus expressed TCRB transcripts were sequenced. Deep immunoSEQ sequencing was applied to naive, central memory and regulatory T cell samples, giving an average of around 3.4 million total reads per sample. Sorted cells were lysed in RLT buffer, and RNA was extracted using DNase-treated RNeasy Micro or Mini kits according to cell number. To prevent cross-contamination, each cell subset was processed individually, whereas patient and healthy donor samples were processed jointly. Using the immunoSEQ multiplex PCR, TCRB sequences were amplified from cDNA into 87-bp fragments spanning the CDR3 region. Sequencing of the amplicons was done on the Illumina HiSeq platform. The study's own analysis went as follows. PCR bias was computationally corrected using synthetic template baselines, reads within Hamming distance 2 were collapsed, and singletons that could not be merged were discarded. Reads were aligned against IMGT to assign V, D and J genes, CDR3 length and insertions or deletions at six rearrangement sites. Within each subset, clonotype counts were normalized to sorted cell number, after which true diversity and Gini coefficients were computed with the tcR R package. Repertoire sharing was quantified using the overlap coefficient calculated on TCRB nucleotide sequences. As a proxy for the pre-selection repertoire, out-of-frame TCRB sequences from naive cells were analyzed. TCRdb retrieved this table from immuneACCESS and kept in-frame rearrangements only. Not all clones are present; in checked studies, unresolved V genes account for under half, and no reason is known for the remainder. Clone size and V and J calls were adopted from that table, with D and trimming inferred from the DNA. The sample table contains 600,000 to 750,000 clones; only one count was recorded for around 12% of them. The ten biggest clones cover 0.095% to 0.15% of the sample.

A single peripheral blood draw of around 120 mL on average was collected from each donor into heparinised tubes. Naive, central memory, regulatory and stem cell-like memory CD4+ T cells were sorted on a BD FACSAria II using a panel including CD45RO, CCR7, CD25, CD127, CD95 and CD27. A purity above 95% was achieved for all sorted populations. PBMCs were separated immediately by Lymphoprep density gradient centrifugation and were stained directly, without being cultured. So that batch effects would be minimized, each experiment stained and sorted samples in pairs, pairing one healthy donor with one patient. Of note for this clone: Its antigen remains unidentified. No qualities accompany the bases; no much larger clone lies one base away.

The germline V gene specifies MNHEY as CDR1 and SVGAGI as CDR2. The CDR3, from cysteine to phenylalanine, totals 13 residues. Of all the DNA, just the CDR3 is kept, 39 bases in frame from base 1. V gives up 3 bases and J gives up 8 bases, and the segment between their germline ends measures 13 bases. The chain links TRBV6-5 with TRBJ1-2, and perhaps TRBD1 as D gene, on 5 matching bases. This TCR was recovered from a young man with type 1 diabetes. Sequenced sample: naive CD4+ T cells from blood. In light of the paper, this sample's cell subset or site label describes: true naive CD4+ T cells. The nucleotide sequence reads as follows: TGTGCCAGCAGTTATGCAGGGAGGGAGGGCTACACCTTC. Protein translation: CASSYAGREGYTF.